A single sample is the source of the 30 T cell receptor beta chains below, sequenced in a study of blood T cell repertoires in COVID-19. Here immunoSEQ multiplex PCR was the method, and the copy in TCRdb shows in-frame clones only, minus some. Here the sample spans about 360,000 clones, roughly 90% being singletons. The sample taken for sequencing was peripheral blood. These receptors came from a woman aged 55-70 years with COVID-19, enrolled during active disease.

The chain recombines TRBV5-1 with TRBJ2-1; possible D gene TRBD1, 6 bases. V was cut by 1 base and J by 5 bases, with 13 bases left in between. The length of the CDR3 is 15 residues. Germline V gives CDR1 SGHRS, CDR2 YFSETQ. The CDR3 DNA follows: TGCGCCAGCAGCTTGACAGGGTCGTTCAACAATGAGCAGTTCTTC. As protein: CASSLTGSFNNEQFF.

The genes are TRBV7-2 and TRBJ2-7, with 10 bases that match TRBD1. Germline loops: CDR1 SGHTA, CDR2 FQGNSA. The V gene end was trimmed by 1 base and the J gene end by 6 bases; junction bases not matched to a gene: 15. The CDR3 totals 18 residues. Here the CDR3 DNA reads TGTGCCAGCAGCTTAGTAGTCCCTACCCCGGGACAGGGGAGCGAGCAGTACTTC. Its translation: CASSLVVPTPGQGSEQYF.

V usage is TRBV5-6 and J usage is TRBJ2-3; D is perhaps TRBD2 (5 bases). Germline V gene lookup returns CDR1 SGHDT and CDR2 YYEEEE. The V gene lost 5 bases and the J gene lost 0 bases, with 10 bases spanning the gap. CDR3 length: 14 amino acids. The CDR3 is CASSQDFSTDTQYF. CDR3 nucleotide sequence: TGTGCCAGCAGTCAGGACTTTAGCACAGATACGCAGTATTTT.

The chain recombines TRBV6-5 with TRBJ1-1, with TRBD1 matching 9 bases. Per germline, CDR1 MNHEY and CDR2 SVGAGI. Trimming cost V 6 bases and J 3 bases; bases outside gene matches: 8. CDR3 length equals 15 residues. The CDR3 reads CASSIKQGAYTEAFF. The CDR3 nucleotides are TGTGCCAGCAGCATCAAACAGGGGGCTTACACTGAAGCTTTCTTT.

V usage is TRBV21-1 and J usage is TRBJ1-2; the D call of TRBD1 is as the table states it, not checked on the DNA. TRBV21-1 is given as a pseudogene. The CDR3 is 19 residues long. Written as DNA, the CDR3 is TGTGCCAGCAGCAAACAAAGTGGGCTATTTTCCGTCCCCTTGTATTTCTACACCTTC. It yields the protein CASSKQSGLFSVPLYFYTF.

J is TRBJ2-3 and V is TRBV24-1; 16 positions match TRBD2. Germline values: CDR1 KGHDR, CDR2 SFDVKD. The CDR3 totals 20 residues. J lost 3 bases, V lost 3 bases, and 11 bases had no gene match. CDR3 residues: CATSDGTGTSGGARTDTQYF. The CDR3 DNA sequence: TGTGCCACCAGTGATGGTACCGGGACTAGCGGGGGGGCGAGGACAGATACGCAGTATTTT.

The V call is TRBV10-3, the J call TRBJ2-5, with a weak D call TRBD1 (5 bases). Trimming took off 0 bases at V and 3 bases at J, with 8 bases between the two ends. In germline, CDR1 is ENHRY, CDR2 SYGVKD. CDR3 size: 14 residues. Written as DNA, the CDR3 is TGTGCCATCAGTGAGTCGGGGCAGGAAGAGACCCAGTACTTC. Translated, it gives CAISESGQEETQYF.

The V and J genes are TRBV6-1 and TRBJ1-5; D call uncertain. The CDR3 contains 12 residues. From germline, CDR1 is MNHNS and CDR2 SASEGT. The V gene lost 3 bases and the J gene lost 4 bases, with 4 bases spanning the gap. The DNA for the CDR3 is TGTGCCAGCAGTGATCAAAATCAGCCCCAGCATTTT. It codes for CASSDQNQPQHF.

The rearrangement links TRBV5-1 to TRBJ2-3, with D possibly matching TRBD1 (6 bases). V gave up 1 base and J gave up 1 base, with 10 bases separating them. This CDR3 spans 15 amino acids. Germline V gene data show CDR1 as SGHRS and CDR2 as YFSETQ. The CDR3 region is CASSLTGSGTDTQYF. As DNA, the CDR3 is TGCGCCAGCAGCTTGACAGGGAGTGGCACAGATACGCAGTATTTT.

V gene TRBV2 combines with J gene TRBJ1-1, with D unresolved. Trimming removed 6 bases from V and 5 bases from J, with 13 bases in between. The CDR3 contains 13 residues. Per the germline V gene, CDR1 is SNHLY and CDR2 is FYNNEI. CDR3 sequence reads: CASSQTDLTEAFF. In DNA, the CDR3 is TGTGCCAGCAGCCAAACTGACTTGACTGAAGCTTTCTTT.

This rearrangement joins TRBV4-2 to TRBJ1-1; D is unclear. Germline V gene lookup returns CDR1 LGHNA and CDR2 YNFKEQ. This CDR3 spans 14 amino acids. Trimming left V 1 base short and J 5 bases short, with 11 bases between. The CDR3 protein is CASSQVYGETEAFF. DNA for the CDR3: TGTGCCAGCAGCCAAGTATACGGGGAGACTGAAGCTTTCTTT.

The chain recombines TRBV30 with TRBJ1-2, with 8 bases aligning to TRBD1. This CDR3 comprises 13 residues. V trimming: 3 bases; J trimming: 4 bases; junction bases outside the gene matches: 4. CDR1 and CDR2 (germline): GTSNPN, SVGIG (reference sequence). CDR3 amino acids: CAWRGQGGYGYTF. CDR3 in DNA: TGTGCCTGGAGAGGACAGGGCGGCTATGGCTACACCTTC.

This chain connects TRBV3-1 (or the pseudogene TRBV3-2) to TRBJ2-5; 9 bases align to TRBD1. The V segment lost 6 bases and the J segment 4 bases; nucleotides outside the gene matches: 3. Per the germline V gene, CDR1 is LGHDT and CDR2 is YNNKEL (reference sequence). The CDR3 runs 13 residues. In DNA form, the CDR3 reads TGTGCCAGCAGTCACAGGGGGCTAGAGACCCAGTACTTC. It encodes CASSHRGLETQYF.

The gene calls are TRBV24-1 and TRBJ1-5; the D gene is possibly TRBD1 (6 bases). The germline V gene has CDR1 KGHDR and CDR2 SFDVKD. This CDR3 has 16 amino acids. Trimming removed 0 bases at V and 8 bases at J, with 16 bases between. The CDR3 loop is CATSDLGEQGMEPQHF. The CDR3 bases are TGTGCCACCAGTGATTTGGGGGAACAGGGAATGGAGCCCCAGCATTTT.

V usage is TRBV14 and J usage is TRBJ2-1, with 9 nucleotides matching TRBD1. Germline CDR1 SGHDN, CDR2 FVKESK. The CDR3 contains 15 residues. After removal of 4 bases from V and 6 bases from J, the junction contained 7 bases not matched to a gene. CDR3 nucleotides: TGTGCCAGCAGCCCTATCGACAGGGGGAGCAATGAGCAGTTCTTC. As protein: CASSPIDRGSNEQFF.

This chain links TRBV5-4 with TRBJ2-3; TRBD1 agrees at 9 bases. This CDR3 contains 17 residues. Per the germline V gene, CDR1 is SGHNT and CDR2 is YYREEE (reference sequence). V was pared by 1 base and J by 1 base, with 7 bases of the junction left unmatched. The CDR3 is CASSLKRTGVGTDTQYF. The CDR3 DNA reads TGTGCCAGCAGCTTGAAGAGGACAGGGGTGGGCACAGATACGCAGTATTTT.

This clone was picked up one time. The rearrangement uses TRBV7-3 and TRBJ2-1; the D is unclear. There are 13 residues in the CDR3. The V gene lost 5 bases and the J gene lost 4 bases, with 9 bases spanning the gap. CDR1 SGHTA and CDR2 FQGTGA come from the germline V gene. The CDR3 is CASSLDRYNEQFF. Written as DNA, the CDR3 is TGTGCCAGCAGCCTAGACCGGTACAATGAGCAGTTCTTC. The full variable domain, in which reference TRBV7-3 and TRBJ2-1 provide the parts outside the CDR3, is GAGVSQTPSNKVTEKGKYVELRCDPISGHTALYWYRQSLGQGPEFLIYFQGTGAADDSGLPNDRFFAVRPEGSVSTLKIQRTERGDSAVYLCASSLDRYNEQFFGPGTRLTVL.

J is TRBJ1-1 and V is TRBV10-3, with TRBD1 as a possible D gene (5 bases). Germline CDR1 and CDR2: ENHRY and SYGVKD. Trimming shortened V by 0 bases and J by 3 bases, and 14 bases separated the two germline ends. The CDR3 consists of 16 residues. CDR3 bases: TGTGCCATCAGTGAGTCCGGTGGGGGGAGGGACACTGAAGCTTTCTTT. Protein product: CAISESGGGRDTEAFF.

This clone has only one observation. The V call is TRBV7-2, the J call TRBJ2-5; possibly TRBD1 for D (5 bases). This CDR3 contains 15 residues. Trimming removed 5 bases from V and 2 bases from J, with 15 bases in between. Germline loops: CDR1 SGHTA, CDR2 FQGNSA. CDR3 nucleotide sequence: TGTGCCAGCAGCCCGCCTAGACAGCGACAAGAGACCCAGTACTTC. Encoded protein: CASSPPRQRQETQYF.

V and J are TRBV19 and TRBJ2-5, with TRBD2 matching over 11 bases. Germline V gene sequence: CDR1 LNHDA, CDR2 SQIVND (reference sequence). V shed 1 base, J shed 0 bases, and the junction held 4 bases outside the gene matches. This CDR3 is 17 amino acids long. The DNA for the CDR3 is TGTGCCAGTAGTATAGTTTCTAGCGGGGGGTACCAAGAGACCCAGTACTTC. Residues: CASSIVSSGGYQETQYF.

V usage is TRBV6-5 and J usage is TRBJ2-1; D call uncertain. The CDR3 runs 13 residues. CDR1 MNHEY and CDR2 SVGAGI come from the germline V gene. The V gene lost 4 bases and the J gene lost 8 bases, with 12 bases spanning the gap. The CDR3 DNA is TGTGCCAGCAGTTTACCAGAGGTCGATGAGCAGTTCTTC. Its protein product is CASSLPEVDEQFF.

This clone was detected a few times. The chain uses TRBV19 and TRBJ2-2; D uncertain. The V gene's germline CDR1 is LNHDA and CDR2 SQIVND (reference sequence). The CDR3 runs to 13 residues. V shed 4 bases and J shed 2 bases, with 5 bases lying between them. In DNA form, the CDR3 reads TGTGCCAGTAGTACTATTAACACCGGGGAGCTGTTTTTT. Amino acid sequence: CASSTINTGELFF.

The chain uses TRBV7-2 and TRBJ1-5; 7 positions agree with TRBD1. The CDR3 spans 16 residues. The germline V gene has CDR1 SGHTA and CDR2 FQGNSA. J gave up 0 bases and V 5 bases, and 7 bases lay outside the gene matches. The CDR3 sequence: CASSPRQGISNQPQHF. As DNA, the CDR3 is TGTGCCAGCAGCCCGAGACAGGGCATTAGCAATCAGCCCCAGCATTTT.

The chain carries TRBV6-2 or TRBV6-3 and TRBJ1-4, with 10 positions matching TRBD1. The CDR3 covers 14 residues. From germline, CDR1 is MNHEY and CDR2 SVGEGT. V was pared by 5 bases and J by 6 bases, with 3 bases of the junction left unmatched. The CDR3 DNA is TGTGCCAGCAGTGACGGGACAGGGGATGAAAAACTGTTTTTT. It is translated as CASSDGTGDEKLFF.

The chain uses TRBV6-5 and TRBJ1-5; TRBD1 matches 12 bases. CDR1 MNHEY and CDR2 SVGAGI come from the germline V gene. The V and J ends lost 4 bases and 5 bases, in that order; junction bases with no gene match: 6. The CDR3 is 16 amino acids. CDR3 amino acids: CASSSAGTGGDQPQHF. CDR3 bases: TGTGCCAGCAGTTCCGCGGGGACAGGGGGCGATCAGCCCCAGCATTTT.

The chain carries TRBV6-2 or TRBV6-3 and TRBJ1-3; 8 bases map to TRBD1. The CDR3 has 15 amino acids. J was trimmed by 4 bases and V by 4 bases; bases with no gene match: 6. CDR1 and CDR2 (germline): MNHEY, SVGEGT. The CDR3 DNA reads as TGTGCCAGCAGTTCGACAGGGGTTCGCGGAAACACCATATATTTT. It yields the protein CASSSTGVRGNTIYF.

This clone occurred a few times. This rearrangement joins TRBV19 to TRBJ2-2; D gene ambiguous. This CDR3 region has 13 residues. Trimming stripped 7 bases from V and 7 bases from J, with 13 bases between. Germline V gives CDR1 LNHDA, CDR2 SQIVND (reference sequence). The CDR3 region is CASTTANGGELFF. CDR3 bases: TGTGCCAGTACCACAGCAAATGGCGGGGAGCTGTTTTTT.

CDR3 nucleotides: TGCAGTGCTAGTGGGGACAGGGCCTCCTACGAGCAGTACTTC. Its protein product is CSASGDRASYEQYF. The chain carries TRBV20-1 and TRBJ2-7; 9 bases are a match to TRBD1. After removal of 3 bases from V and 0 bases from J, the junction contained 3 bases not matched to a gene. This CDR3 has 14 residues. Germline CDR1 is DFQATT and CDR2 is SNEGSKA (reference sequence).

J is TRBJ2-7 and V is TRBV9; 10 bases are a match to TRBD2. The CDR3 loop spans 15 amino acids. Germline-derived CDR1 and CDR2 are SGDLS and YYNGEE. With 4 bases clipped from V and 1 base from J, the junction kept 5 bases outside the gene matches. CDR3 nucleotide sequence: TGTGCCAGCAGCAGGACTAGCGGTGTTTCCTACGAGCAGTACTTC. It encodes CASSRTSGVSYEQYF.

This CDR3 reads CASSLGGVKDTEAFF. The CDR3 nucleotides read TGCGCCAGCAGCTTGGGCGGGGTTAAGGACACTGAAGCTTTCTTT. The chain links TRBV5-1 to TRBJ1-1; unclear D gene. The CDR3 spans 15 residues. Trimming stripped 0 bases from V and 3 bases from J, with 12 bases between. Germline V gene sequence: CDR1 SGHRS, CDR2 YFSETQ.